The present T cell receptor beta chain was sequenced within a study of cytomegalovirus exposure and HLA in healthy donors. General observations from the study: Presence/absence analyses treated sequencing depth as roughly uniform across donors.

In the PCR, 60 Vbeta and 13 Jbeta primers were used. The method was immunoSEQ multiplex PCR; TCRdb's version includes in-frame clones alone and lacks a portion of them. The sample holds around 91,000 clones, around 85% seen once. The V gene end was trimmed by 5 bases and the J gene end by 3 bases; junction bases not matched to a gene: 3. The CDR3 spans 14 residues. Germline assignment: CDR1 MNHNS and CDR2 SASEGT. As to this clone: The antigen is undetermined.

The clonotype was recovered from a man between 18 and 35 years old in good health and CMV-seronegative. The sample comprised PBMCs. This chain links TRBV6-1 with TRBJ2-2, with 7 bases identical to TRBD1. The CDR3 is CASSRQGYTGELFF. CDR3 sequence (DNA): TGTGCCAGCAGTAGACAGGGATACACCGGGGAGCTGTTTTTT.